This T cell receptor (beta chain) is drawn from a study of T cell clones after liver transplantation. Study in general: Three of eight recipients were HCV-positive; others had non-autoimmune, non-viral indications.

The germline V gene encodes CDR1 SGHRS and CDR2 YFSETQ. CDR3 size: 14 residues. Trimming cost V 1 base and J 2 bases, with 10 bases left between them. Clones were read by immunoSEQ multiplex PCR, and TCRdb kept only the in-frame ones, dropping some. The table lists about 75,000 clones, around 80% of them singletons. The chain is built from TRBV5-1 and TRBJ2-7; D is unresolved. This specimen consisted of CD4+ T cells from blood, obtained 48 to 50 months after liver transplant. This TCR was recovered from a human patient who received a liver transplant. The T cells may come from the graft donor. The CDR3 region has the DNA TGCGCCAGCAGCTTGAGCTTTCCACCCTACGAGCAGTACTTC. This sequence encodes CASSLSFPPYEQYF. The full variable domain, completed using reference TRBV5-1 and TRBJ2-7, is KAGVTQTPRYLIKTRGQQVTLSCSPISGHRSVSWYQQTPGQGLQFLFEYFSETQRNKGNFPGRFSGRQFSNSRSEMNVSTLELGDSALYLCASSLSFPPYEQYFGPGTRLTVT.